This T cell receptor beta chain was observed in a study of blood T cell repertoires in COVID-19. As for the study in general: T cells, B-cell-depleted T cells, or PBMCs supplied cDNA or gDNA.

The CDR3 is 14 amino acids. The V gene's germline CDR1 is LGHDT and CDR2 YNNKEL (reference sequence). J gave up 11 bases and V 0 bases, and 5 bases lay outside the gene matches. Original processing notes: Amplification of reference gene primers was used by the study to estimate nucleated cell counts. The repertoire was sequenced with immunoSEQ multiplex PCR; TCRdb's copy has only in-frame clones and lacks some. V and J calls and clone size are copied from that table; D and trimming were computed from the DNA. The sample yields around 130,000 clones, roughly 79% seen once. The genes are TRBV3-1 (or the pseudogene TRBV3-2) and TRBJ1-1; 11 positions match TRBD1. This clonotype originated in a human donor in a cohort sampled during active COVID-19. Material: peripheral blood. The DNA for the CDR3 is TGTGCCAGCAGCCAAGATTGGGACAGGGGGTATGCTTTCTTT. Its translation: CASSQDWDRGYAFF.